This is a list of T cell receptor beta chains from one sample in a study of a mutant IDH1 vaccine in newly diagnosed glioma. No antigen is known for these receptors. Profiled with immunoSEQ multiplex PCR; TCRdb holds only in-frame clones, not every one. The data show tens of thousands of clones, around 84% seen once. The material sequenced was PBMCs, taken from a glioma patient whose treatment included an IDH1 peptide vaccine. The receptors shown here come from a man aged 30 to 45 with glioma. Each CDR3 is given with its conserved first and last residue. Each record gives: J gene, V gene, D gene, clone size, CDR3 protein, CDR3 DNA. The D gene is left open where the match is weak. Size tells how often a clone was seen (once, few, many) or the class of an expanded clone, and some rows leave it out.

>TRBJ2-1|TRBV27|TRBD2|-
CASSLTSGGANEQFF
TGTGCCAGCAGCCTCACTAGCGGGGGGGCCAATGAGCAGTTCTTC
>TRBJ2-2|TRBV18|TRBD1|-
CASGSGTGYTGELFF
TGTGCCAGCGGGTCAGGGACAGGATACACCGGGGAGCTGTTTTTT
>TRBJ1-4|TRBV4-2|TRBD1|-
CASSTRQGAIEKLFF
TGTGCCAGCAGCACCCGACAGGGGGCAATTGAAAAACTGTTTTTT
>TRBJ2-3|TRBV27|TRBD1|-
CASTSGGYTDTQYF
TGTGCCAGCACCTCAGGGGGCTACACAGATACGCAGTATTTT
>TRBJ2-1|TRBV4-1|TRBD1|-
CASTVQGASYNEQFF
TGCGCCAGCACCGTCCAGGGGGCTTCCTACAATGAGCAGTTCTTC
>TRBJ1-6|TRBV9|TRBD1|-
CASSAAGGESPLHF
TGTGCCAGCAGCGCGGCAGGGGGCGAGTCACCCCTCCACTTT
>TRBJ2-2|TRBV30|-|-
CAWSVLATTGELFF
TGTGCCTGGAGTGTACTTGCGACCACCGGGGAGCTGTTTTTT
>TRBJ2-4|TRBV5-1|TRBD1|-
CASSLGDRGQNIQYF
TGCGCCAGCAGCTTGGGGGACAGGGGGCAAAACATTCAGTACTTC
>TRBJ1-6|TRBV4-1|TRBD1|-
CASSQTGDSYNSPLHF
TGCGCCAGCAGCCAGACAGGGGATTCCTATAATTCACCCCTCCACTTT
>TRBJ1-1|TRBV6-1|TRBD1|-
CASSPRQGGNTEAFF
TGTGCCAGCAGTCCCCGACAGGGGGGGAACACTGAAGCTTTCTTT
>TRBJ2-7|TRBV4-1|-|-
CASSQEGIGSYEQYF
TGCGCCAGCAGCCAAGAGGGCATTGGCTCCTACGAGCAGTACTTC
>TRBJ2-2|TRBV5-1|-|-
CASSWTVQNTGELFF
TGCGCCAGCAGCTGGACGGTTCAGAACACCGGGGAGCTGTTTTTT
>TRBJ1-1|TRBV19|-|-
CASTPPKVYTEAFF
TGTGCCAGCACACCACCTAAGGTTTACACTGAAGCTTTCTTT
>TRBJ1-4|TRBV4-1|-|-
CASSQDSWREKLFF
TGCGCCAGCAGCCAAGATTCCTGGCGTGAAAAACTGTTTTTT
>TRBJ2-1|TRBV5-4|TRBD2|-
CASSPSPGTIAYNEQFF
TGTGCCAGCAGCCCGTCGCCGGGGACTATAGCCTACAATGAGCAGTTCTTC
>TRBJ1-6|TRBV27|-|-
CASSFTLPSSYNSPLHF
TGTGCCAGCAGTTTTACCCTTCCAAGCTCCTATAATTCACCCCTCCACTTT
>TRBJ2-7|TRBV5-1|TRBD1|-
CASSQTGTGDYEQYF
TGCGCCAGCAGCCAAACCGGGACAGGGGACTACGAGCAGTACTTC
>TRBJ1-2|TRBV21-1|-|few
CASSKTGNYGYTF
TGTGCCAGCAGCAAGACAGGAAACTATGGCTACACCTTC
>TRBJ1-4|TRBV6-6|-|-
CASSYRENEKLFF
TGTGCCAGCAGTTACCGGGAAAATGAAAAACTGTTTTTT
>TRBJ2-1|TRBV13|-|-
CASSLDFNNEQFF
TGTGCCAGCAGCTTGGACTTCAACAATGAGCAGTTCTTC
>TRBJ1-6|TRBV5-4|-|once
CASSLGWGGPLHF
TGTGCCAGCAGCTTGGGATGGGGGGGACCCCTCCACTTT
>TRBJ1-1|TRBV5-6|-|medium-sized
CASSLRGTEAFF
TGTGCCAGCAGCTTGCGGGGGACTGAAGCTTTCTTT
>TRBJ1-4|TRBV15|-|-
CATSRKPTESNEKLFF
TGTGCCACCAGCAGAAAGCCGACAGAGTCTAATGAAAAACTGTTTTTT
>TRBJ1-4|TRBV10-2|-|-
CARTDRANEKLFF
TGCGCCAGAACGGACAGAGCTAATGAAAAACTGTTTTTT
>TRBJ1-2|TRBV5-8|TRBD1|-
CASSFPLTGVYGYTF
TGTGCCAGCAGCTTCCCTCTGACAGGGGTGTATGGCTACACCTTC
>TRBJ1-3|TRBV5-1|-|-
CASSPQQVSGNTIYF
TGCGCCAGCAGCCCGCAACAAGTCTCTGGAAACACCATATATTTT
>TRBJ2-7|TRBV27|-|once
CASSPTVYEQYF
TGTGCCAGCAGTCCGACAGTCTACGAGCAGTACTTC
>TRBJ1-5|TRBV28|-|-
CAVASHGGGIQHF
TGTGCCGTAGCCAGCCACGGGGGGGGGATCCAGCATTTT
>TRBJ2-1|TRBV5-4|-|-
CASSSGRGVGYNEQFF
TGTGCCAGCAGCTCGGGTAGGGGGGTTGGCTACAATGAGCAGTTCTTC
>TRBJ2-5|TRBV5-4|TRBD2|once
CASSLGVLTSGYQETQYF
TGTGCCAGCAGCTTGGGGGTACTGACTAGCGGGTACCAAGAGACCCAGTACTTC
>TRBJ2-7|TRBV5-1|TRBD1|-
CASSWWTGGAEQYF
TGCGCCAGCAGCTGGTGGACAGGGGGTGCTGAGCAGTACTTC
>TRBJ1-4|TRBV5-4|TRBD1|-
CASSSDRGRRGNEKLFF
TGTGCCAGCAGCTCTGACAGGGGGCGACGGGGGAATGAAAAACTGTTTTTT
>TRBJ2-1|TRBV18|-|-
CASSPGGSYNEQFF
TGTGCCAGCTCACCAGGGGGTTCTTACAATGAGCAGTTCTTC
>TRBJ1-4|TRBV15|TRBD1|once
CATSSEGADGAEKLFF
TGTGCCACCAGCAGTGAGGGGGCCGACGGAGCTGAAAAACTGTTTTTT
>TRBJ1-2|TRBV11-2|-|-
CASTHTASPYGYTF
TGTGCCAGCACCCATACAGCATCACCCTATGGCTACACCTTC
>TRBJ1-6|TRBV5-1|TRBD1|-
CASTPGTGGSPLHF
TGCGCCAGCACCCCCGGGACAGGGGGTTCACCCCTCCACTTT
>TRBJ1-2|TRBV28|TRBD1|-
CASRDPGQGFGYTF
TGTGCCAGCAGAGATCCGGGACAGGGTTTCGGCTACACCTTC
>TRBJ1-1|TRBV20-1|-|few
CGRLINTEAFF
TGCGGTAGGTTAATTAACACTGAAGCTTTCTTT
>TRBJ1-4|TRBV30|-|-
CAWKGRRGNEKLFF
TGTGCCTGGAAGGGCCGGAGGGGGAATGAAAAACTGTTTTTT
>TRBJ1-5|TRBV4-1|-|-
CASSQDQQRDYSNQPQHF
TGCGCCAGCAGCCAAGATCAGCAAAGGGATTATAGCAATCAGCCCCAGCATTTT
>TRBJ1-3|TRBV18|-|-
CASSPPQKSSSGNTIYF
TGTGCCAGCTCACCACCCCAAAAATCCAGCTCTGGAAACACCATATATTTT
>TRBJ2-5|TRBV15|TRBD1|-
CATSSSGQGIQETQYF
TGTGCCACCAGCAGCTCCGGACAGGGCATCCAAGAGACCCAGTACTTC
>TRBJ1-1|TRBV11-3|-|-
CASSRQSNTEAFF
TGTGCCAGCAGTAGACAGTCGAACACTGAAGCTTTCTTT
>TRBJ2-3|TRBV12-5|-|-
CASGLSTGQSKRQYF
TGTGCTAGTGGTTTGTCTACGGGACAATCGAAGAGGCAGTATTTT
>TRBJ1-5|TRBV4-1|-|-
CASSPGGGIRPNQPQHF
TGCGCCAGCAGCCCCGGGGGGGGAATAAGGCCCAATCAGCCCCAGCATTTT
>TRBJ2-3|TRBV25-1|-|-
CASSEYTDTQYF
TGTGCCAGCAGTGAATATACAGATACGCAGTATTTT
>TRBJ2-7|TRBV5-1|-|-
CASSSSLSYEQYF
TGCGCCAGCAGCTCCTCCCTCTCCTACGAGCAGTACTTC
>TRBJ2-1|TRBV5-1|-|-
CASSLGGGPSDEQFF
TGCGCCAGCAGCTTGGGCGGGGGCCCAAGCGATGAGCAGTTCTTC
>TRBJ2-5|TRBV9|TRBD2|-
CASSAEGTSVETQYF
TGTGCCAGCAGCGCAGAAGGGACTAGCGTAGAGACCCAGTACTTC
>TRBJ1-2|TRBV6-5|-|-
CASSYSSQGHGYTF
TGTGCCAGCAGTTACTCATCGCAGGGTCATGGCTACACCTTC
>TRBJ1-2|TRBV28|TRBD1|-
CASSLLGDRVFSNYGYTF
TGTGCCAGCAGTTTATTGGGGGACAGGGTATTTTCTAACTATGGCTACACCTTC
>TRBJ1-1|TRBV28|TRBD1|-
CASSSYRTGEGTEAFF
TGTGCCAGCAGTTCATACAGGACAGGGGAGGGCACTGAAGCTTTCTTT
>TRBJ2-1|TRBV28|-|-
CASSLRTLNNEQFF
TGTGCCAGCAGTTTGCGGACCCTAAACAATGAGCAGTTCTTC
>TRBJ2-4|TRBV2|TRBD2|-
CASSGTSGGADIQYF
TGTGCCAGCAGCGGGACTAGCGGGGGGGCGGACATTCAGTACTTC
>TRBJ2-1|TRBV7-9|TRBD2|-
CASSLALAGDNEQFF
TGTGCCAGCAGCTTAGCGCTAGCGGGGGACAATGAGCAGTTCTTC
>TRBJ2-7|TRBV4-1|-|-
CASSLHQGKGGYEQYF
TGCGCCAGCAGCCTTCATCAGGGGAAAGGGGGATACGAGCAGTACTTC
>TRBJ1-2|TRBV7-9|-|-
CASSLARAGNYGYTF
TGTGCCAGCAGCTTAGCGCGGGCGGGAAACTATGGCTACACCTTC
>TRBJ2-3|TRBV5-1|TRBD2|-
CASSLVGVTSGETQYF
TGCGCCAGCAGCTTGGTTGGCGTGACTAGCGGGGAGACGCAGTATTTT
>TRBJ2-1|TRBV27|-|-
CASSSKRQGSYNEQFF
TGTGCCAGCAGTTCTAAGAGACAAGGCTCCTACAATGAGCAGTTCTTC